This passage covers 32 T cell receptor beta chains from one sample sequenced in a study of identical twins. TCRdb processed the 5' RACE reads anew with MiXCR; each CDR3 protein has one entry. This table holds about 690,000 distinct CDR3 sequences, 6% to 6.5% found once. Material: naive T cells sorted from blood. The origin of the receptors is a man aged 18 to 30 in good health.

This clonotype was observed at least ten times. The rearrangement uses TRBV7-2 and TRBJ2-7; 7 bases line up with TRBD1. The CDR3 is made up of 14 amino acids. Germline CDR1 reads SGHTA; CDR2 reads FQGNSA. Trimming cost V 5 bases and J 2 bases; bases outside gene matches: 6. CDR3 in amino acids: CASSHRDRAYEQYF. CDR3 nucleotides: TGTGCCAGCAGCCATCGGGACAGAGCCTACGAGCAGTACTTC.

This clonotype was observed at least ten times. The chain has TRBV6-5 and TRBJ1-5; maybe TRBD1 (6 bases). This CDR3 has 15 residues. Germline V gives CDR1 MNHEY, CDR2 SVGAGI. V was pared by 4 bases and J by 5 bases, with 15 bases between. The CDR3 sequence is CASSSSSEGDQPQHF. The DNA of the CDR3 is TGTGCCAGCAGTTCATCGTCGGAGGGGGATCAGCCCCAGCATTTT.

The chain is built from TRBV2 and TRBJ2-1, with TRBD2 as a possible D gene (5 bases). Per the germline V gene, CDR1 is SNHLY and CDR2 is FYNNEI. Trimming removed 1 base at V and 7 bases at J, with 11 bases between. The CDR3 totals 14 residues. Written as DNA, the CDR3 is TGTGCCAGCAGTGAAGTGCGGGTGGGGAATGAGCAGTTCTTC. It translates to CASSEVRVGNEQFF.

This chain connects TRBV20-1 to TRBJ2-6, with TRBD1 matching over 9 bases. Germline CDR1 is DFQATT and CDR2 is SNEGSKA (reference sequence). V gave up 5 bases and J gave up 0 bases; unmatched junction bases: 5. This CDR3 has 16 amino acids. The CDR3: CSAGDRELSGANVLTF. The CDR3 region has the DNA TGCAGTGCTGGGGACAGGGAGCTCTCTGGGGCCAACGTCCTGACTTTC.

This clonotype was detected ten times or more. V and J are TRBV18 and TRBJ2-3; no reliable D call. The germline V gene encodes CDR1 KGHSH and CDR2 LQKENI. This CDR3 spans 16 amino acids. V was trimmed by 3 bases and J by 2 bases, leaving 15 bases between them. The CDR3 DNA reads as TGTGCCAGCTCACCTACAAAACTAACCTCCACAGATACGCAGTATTTT. This gives the protein CASSPTKLTSTDTQYF.

At least ten counts were recorded for this clonotype. The gene calls are TRBV11-2 and TRBJ2-1; D gene unclear. This CDR3 region has 13 residues. CDR1 SGHAT and CDR2 FQNNGV come from the germline V gene. V dropped 0 bases and J dropped 7 bases, with 7 bases sitting between them. The CDR3 DNA reads TGTGCCAGCAGCTTAGATTTGGTGAATGAGCAGTTCTTC. This sequence encodes CASSLDLVNEQFF.

This clonotype was recorded a few times. The rearrangement uses TRBV21-1 and TRBJ2-7; the table gives TRBD2 as D, unverified against the DNA. TRBV21-1 is recorded as a pseudogene. This CDR3 spans 13 amino acids. The CDR3 DNA sequence: TGTGCCACCGGGGTAGCGGGAGTCTACGAGCAGTACTTC. Residues: CATGVAGVYEQYF.

This clonotype was seen a single time. The J gene is TRBJ1-1, the V gene TRBV14, with unresolved D. This CDR3 is built from 14 residues. Germline V CDR1 and CDR2: SGHDN, FVKESK. Trimming removed 0 bases at V and 7 bases at J, with 12 bases between. The CDR3 reads CASSQDRNSHEAFF. CDR3 sequence (DNA): TGTGCCAGCAGCCAAGATAGGAATTCGCATGAAGCTTTCTTT.

This clonotype was seen a handful of times. The chain links TRBV2 to TRBJ1-1; D possibly corresponds to TRBD1 (6 bases). The germline V and J ends were trimmed by 7 bases and 7 bases, with 19 bases remaining between them. Germline loops: CDR1 SNHLY, CDR2 FYNNEI. The CDR3 contains 14 residues. The CDR3 spells CASTGTGTPDEAFF. CDR3 DNA sequence: TGTGCCAGCACCGGAACCGGGACACCGGATGAAGCTTTCTTT.

This clonotype has just a few counts. DNA for the CDR3: TGCGCCAGCAGCCAGGGGACGGCCGTTGCAACTAATGAAAAACTGTTTTTT. The encoded protein is CASSQGTAVATNEKLFF. The rearrangement links TRBV5-1 to TRBJ1-4, with D tentatively TRBD1 (6 bases). V was shortened by 4 bases and J by 0 bases, with 16 bases between the two germline ends. The CDR3 has 17 amino acids. The germline V gene has CDR1 SGHRS and CDR2 YFSETQ.

The rearrangement joins TRBV2 to TRBJ2-4, with 8 bases aligning to TRBD1. The CDR3 runs to 12 residues. From germline, CDR1 is SNHLY and CDR2 FYNNEI. Trimming at V came to 3 bases and at J to 9 bases, leaving 1 base not matched to a gene. The CDR3 nucleotides read TGTGCCAGCAGTGACCAGGGGGCCATTCAGTACTTC. As protein: CASSDQGAIQYF.

This clonotype was seen more than once but under ten times. The chain is built from TRBV7-8 and TRBJ2-1; D gene unclear. CDR1 and CDR2 (germline): SGHVS, FQNEAQ. The CDR3 loop spans 14 amino acids. The germline V and J ends were trimmed by 6 bases and 2 bases, with 11 bases remaining between them. CDR3 protein: CASRALRAYNEQFF. CDR3 DNA sequence: TGTGCCAGCAGGGCTCTAAGGGCCTACAATGAGCAGTTCTTC.

This clonotype was picked up a small number of times. The chain employs TRBV20-1 and TRBJ1-6; D is undetermined. Germline CDR1 is DFQATT and CDR2 is SNEGSKA (reference sequence). This CDR3 spans 15 amino acids. Trimming removed 5 bases from V and 0 bases from J, with 11 bases in between. CDR3 coding DNA: TGCAGTGCTGCGGGCCTGAGCTCCTATAATTCACCCCTCCACTTT. Its protein product is CSAAGLSSYNSPLHF.

In this sample, this clonotype turned up many times. The chain employs TRBV20-1 and TRBJ1-1; unclear D gene. The CDR3 contains 14 residues. The V gene's germline CDR1 is DFQATT and CDR2 SNEGSKA (reference sequence). Trimming cost V 3 bases and J 3 bases, with 14 bases left between them. The CDR3 bases are TGCAGTGCTAGTCTGGCGGCGTTGGACACTGAAGCTTTCTTT. Encoded protein: CSASLAALDTEAFF.

This clonotype was recorded at least ten times. The V gene is TRBV20-1, the J gene TRBJ2-1; tentatively, D is TRBD1 (5 bases). Per germline, CDR1 DFQATT and CDR2 SNEGSKA (reference sequence). The CDR3 has 13 residues. With 4 bases removed from V and 2 bases from J, the gap between germline ends came to 9 bases. This chain's CDR3 is CSAIREAYNEQFF. In DNA form, the CDR3 reads TGCAGTGCTATCAGGGAAGCCTACAATGAGCAGTTCTTC.

This clonotype was seen more than once but under ten times. DNA for the CDR3: TGTGCCACCAGTGATCCTACAACTAGGGACACCGGGGAGCTGTTTTTT. It yields the protein CATSDPTTRDTGELFF. The chain combines TRBV24-1 with TRBJ2-2; D perhaps matches TRBD2 (5 bases). Trimming pared 3 bases from V and 3 bases from J, leaving 13 bases between. Germline V gene sequence: CDR1 KGHDR, CDR2 SFDVKD. This CDR3 spans 16 amino acids.

This clonotype appeared many times. This chain links TRBV5-5 with TRBJ2-7; 7 positions agree with TRBD2. The CDR3 runs to 12 residues. CDR1 SGHKS and CDR2 YYEKEE come from the germline V gene (reference sequence). V lost 4 bases, J lost 5 bases, and 3 bases stayed unmatched. For the CDR3, the DNA is TGTGCCAGCAGCCGTGGGAGGGACGAGCAGTACGTC. Protein sequence: CASSRGRDEQYV.

This clonotype came up many times. The chain links TRBV12-3 or TRBV12-4 to TRBJ1-1; TRBD1 aligns across 7 bases. Losses at the gene ends were 6 bases for V and 4 bases for J; bases not matched to a gene: 8. This CDR3 is 14 amino acids long. The CDR3 loop is CASSGTGALTEAFF. CDR3 DNA sequence: TGTGCCAGCAGCGGTACAGGGGCTCTCACTGAAGCTTTCTTT.

This clonotype was found many times. The chain uses TRBV6-4 and TRBJ1-2; D uncertain. Between the trimmed V and J ends, which lost 6 bases and 2 bases, there was a span of 4 bases. The CDR3 runs to 11 residues. The germline gives CDR1 MRHNA, CDR2 SNTAGT. CDR3 in DNA: TGTGCCAGCAGGGACAACTATGGCTACACCTTC. Translation: CASRDNYGYTF.

In its sample, this clonotype was seen many times. The rearrangement joins TRBV10-3 to TRBJ2-3, with D possibly TRBD2 on 6 matching bases. The V gene's germline CDR1 is ENHRY and CDR2 SYGVKD. The CDR3 spans 16 residues. V lost 4 bases and J lost 1, with 15 bases in between. CDR3 residues: CAISGLAGSGTDTQYF. The CDR3 DNA sequence: TGTGCCATCAGTGGGTTGGCGGGATCGGGCACAGATACGCAGTATTTT.

The chain employs TRBV11-2 and TRBJ2-1; TRBD2 aligns across 10 bases. V shed 7 bases, J shed 9 bases, and the junction held 12 bases outside the gene matches. Germline lookup yields CDR1 SGHAT and CDR2 FQNNGV. This CDR3 comprises 15 residues. CDR3: CASTLGSSGRSEQFF. The CDR3 DNA reads TGTGCCAGCACCTTGGGGTCTAGCGGGAGAAGTGAGCAGTTCTTC.

This clonotype was observed at least ten times. This chain connects TRBV20-1 to TRBJ2-2; D remains ambiguous. With 6 bases removed from V and 5 bases from J, the gap between germline ends came to 13 bases. Looked up from germline, CDR1 is DFQATT and CDR2 is SNEGSKA (reference sequence). CDR3 length: 13 residues. This chain's CDR3 is CSAGRPATGELFF. CDR3 nucleotides: TGCAGTGCCGGAAGGCCAGCGACCGGGGAGCTGTTTTTT.

This clonotype was counted many times. V is TRBV5-1 and J is TRBJ2-2; TRBD1 matches at 7 bases. CDR1 and CDR2 from the germline V gene are SGHRS and YFSETQ. V lost 0 bases to trimming and J lost 7 bases; unmatched junction nucleotides: 9. The CDR3 covers 16 residues. CDR3 region: CASSLEAGGIGGELFF. As DNA, the CDR3 is TGCGCCAGCAGCTTGGAGGCAGGGGGTATTGGCGGGGAGCTGTTTTTT.

The chain uses TRBV6-2 or TRBV6-3 and TRBJ1-5; perhaps TRBD1 as D (5 bases). The length of the CDR3 is 16 residues. With 2 bases removed from V and 2 bases from J, the gap between germline ends came to 13 bases. The germline V gene has CDR1 MNHEY and CDR2 SVGEGT. The CDR3 region is CASSYRGSRGNQPQHF. The CDR3 DNA reads as TGTGCCAGCAGTTACCGGGGCAGCAGGGGCAATCAGCCCCAGCATTTT.

J is TRBJ2-1 and V is TRBV4-1, with D maybe TRBD1 (5 bases). V shed 1 base and J shed 8 bases, with 24 bases lying between them. Germline loops: CDR1 MGHRA, CDR2 YSYEKL. The CDR3 is 18 residues long. The CDR3 coding sequence is TGCGCCAGCAGCCAAGGGCGGATAGGGGTCCTCCAACGGGATGAGCAGTTCTTC. It translates to CASSQGRIGVLQRDEQFF.

This clonotype showed up many times. The gene calls are TRBV4-3 and TRBJ2-1; D is uncertain. Germline V CDR1 and CDR2: LGHNA, YSLEER. The ends were cut back, 1 base at V and 0 bases at J, with 10 bases in the middle. This CDR3 is built from 16 residues. DNA of the CDR3: TGCGCCAGCAGCCAAGGAGTCCGAAGCTCCTACAATGAGCAGTTCTTC. It encodes CASSQGVRSSYNEQFF.

The table lists this clonotype with many counts. V and J are TRBV29-1 and TRBJ2-4; TRBD1 or TRBD2 may be the D gene (5 bases each). The length of the CDR3 is 13 residues. Trimming removed 6 bases at V and 3 bases at J, with 12 bases between. Germline V CDR1 and CDR2: SQVTM, ANQGSEA. For the CDR3, the DNA is TGCAGCGTAATGGGACGGAACAAAAACATTCAGTACTTC. This encodes CSVMGRNKNIQYF.

This clonotype was observed at least ten times. The chain joins TRBV20-1 to TRBJ2-3; D is undetermined. Trimming took 0 bases from V and 5 from J, leaving 15 bases between them. This CDR3 comprises 15 residues. Germline V gene data show CDR1 as DFQATT and CDR2 as SNEGSKA (reference sequence). The CDR3 loop is CSARDGRARVDTQYF. DNA of the CDR3: TGCAGTGCTAGAGATGGCCGGGCTCGCGTAGATACGCAGTATTTT.

This clonotype was recorded at least ten times. The rearrangement joins TRBV9 to TRBJ2-7; unclear D gene. Germline V gives CDR1 SGDLS, CDR2 YYNGEE. The V end was cut by 0 bases, the J end by 5 bases, with 9 bases between. The CDR3 loop spans 13 amino acids. CDR3 protein: CASSVEGGDEQYF. For the CDR3, the DNA is TGTGCCAGCAGCGTAGAAGGTGGGGACGAGCAGTACTTC.

Many counts were recorded for this clonotype. The chain employs TRBV12-3 or TRBV12-4 and TRBJ2-1, with D tentatively TRBD2 (6 bases). This CDR3 comprises 17 residues. Trimming left V 6 bases short and J 6 bases short, with 24 bases between. The CDR3 loop is CASRPALRGLSTNEQFF. The CDR3 nucleotides read TGTGCCAGCAGGCCCGCTTTGAGGGGACTCTCGACCAATGAGCAGTTCTTC.

This clonotype was counted many times. The chain joins TRBV10-3 to TRBJ1-1; 8 bases fit TRBD1. The CDR3 length is 14 residues. V shed 4 bases, J shed 1 base, and the junction held 2 bases outside the gene matches. Germline CDR1 reads ENHRY; CDR2 reads SYGVKD. CDR3 in amino acids: CAISADRGNTEAFF. The DNA of the CDR3 is TGTGCCATCAGTGCTGACAGGGGGAACACTGAAGCTTTCTTT.

This clonotype was counted many times. The chain links TRBV15 to TRBJ2-2, with no clear D. CDR3 length equals 14 residues. Trimming removed 3 bases from V and 4 bases from J, with 9 bases in between. Germline V lookup: CDR1 LNHNV, CDR2 YYDKDF (reference sequence). CDR3: CATSRPWSTGELFF. The CDR3 coding sequence is TGTGCCACCAGCAGGCCGTGGTCCACCGGGGAGCTGTTTTTT.